One sample yielded the 30 T cell receptor beta chains listed below, sequenced in a study of cytomegalovirus exposure and HLA in healthy donors. The PCR contained 60 Vbeta and 13 Jbeta primers. Generated by immunoSEQ multiplex PCR, the TCRdb table keeps only in-frame clones and is missing some. Counted here are 120,000 or so clones, 70% to 90% occurring once; the ten biggest clones make up more than 1.5%. Material for sequencing was PBMCs. Receptors were obtained from a man aged 40-49 years in good health and CMV-seronegative.

The V call is TRBV6-5, the J call TRBJ1-5; D unclear. The CDR3 spans 13 residues. In germline, CDR1 is MNHEY, CDR2 SVGAGI. The ends were cut back, 2 bases at V and 7 bases at J, with 9 bases in the middle. For the CDR3, the DNA is TGTGCCAGCAGTTACGCGACCGGGCAGCCCCAGCATTTT. This translates into CASSYATGQPQHF.

J is TRBJ1-5 and V is TRBV28, with 8 bases matching TRBD1. Germline V CDR1 and CDR2: MDHEN, SYDVKM. J lost 5 bases, V lost 3 bases, and 3 bases had no gene match. The CDR3 extends over 14 amino acids. DNA for the CDR3: TGTGCCAGCAGTTTCCAGGACAGGGATCAGCCCCAGCATTTT. It specifies CASSFQDRDQPQHF. Full variable domain (outside the CDR3, taken from reference TRBV28 and TRBJ1-5): DVKVTQSSRYLVKRTGEKVFLECVQDMDHENMFWYRQDPGLGLRLIYFSYDVKMKEKGDIPEGYSVSREKKERFSLILESASTNQTSMYLCASSFQDRDQPQHFGDGTRLSIL.

V is TRBV4-3 and J is TRBJ2-7; 7 nucleotides agree with TRBD2. Unmatched junction bases numbered 9, after V lost 0 bases and J lost 1 base. CDR1 and CDR2 from the germline V gene are LGHNA and YSLEER. The length of the CDR3 is 17 residues. The CDR3 loop is CASSQDLSSGVSYEQYF. The CDR3, as DNA: TGCGCCAGCAGCCAAGATCTCTCCAGCGGGGTATCCTACGAGCAGTACTTC.

The chain is built from TRBV2 and TRBJ1-5; 12 bases are shared with TRBD1. The ends lost 6 bases at V and 1 base at J; junction bases unmatched: 7. This CDR3 comprises 17 residues. Germline V lookup: CDR1 SNHLY, CDR2 FYNNEI. The CDR3 DNA sequence: TGTGCCAGCAGGGGGACAGGGGGCCTTTTAAGCAATCAGCCCCAGCATTTT. Residues: CASRGTGGLLSNQPQHF.

The chain employs TRBV11-3 and TRBJ1-1; weak D call: TRBD1 (5 bases). V was cut by 1 base and J by 11 bases, with 8 bases left in between. The CDR3 contains 11 residues. The V gene's germline CDR1 is SGHNT and CDR2 YENEEA. DNA of the CDR3: TGTGCCAGCAGCTTAGGGGGCCCGGCTTTCTTT. This translates into CASSLGGPAFF. Full variable domain (remainder filled in from reference TRBV11-3 and TRBJ1-1): EAGVVQSPRYKIIEKKQPVAFWCNPISGHNTLYWYLQNLGQGPELLIRYENEEAVDDSQLPKDRFSAERLKGVDSTLKIQPAELGDSAVYLCASSLGGPAFFGQGTRLTVV.

The rearrangement joins TRBV14 to TRBJ1-2, with D maybe TRBD1 (5 bases). The germline V gene has CDR1 SGHDN and CDR2 FVKESK. V was trimmed by 1 base and J by 4 bases, leaving 13 bases between them. The CDR3 sequence is 15 residues long. This CDR3 reads CASSQVGTSGYGYTF. CDR3 DNA: TGTGCCAGCAGCCAAGTGGGGACTAGCGGCTATGGCTACACCTTC. Variable domain in full (rest from reference TRBV14 and TRBJ1-2): EAGVTQFPSHSVIEKGQTVTLRCDPISGHDNLYWYRRVMGKEIKFLLHFVKESKQDESGMPNNRFLAERTGGTYSTLKVQPAELEDSGVYFCASSQVGTSGYGYTFGSGTRLTVV.

As regards this clone: The same CDR3 can be traced to other DNA sequences in this sample. The rearrangement joins TRBV5-6 to TRBJ2-7, with 11 bases lining up with TRBD1. This CDR3 comprises 14 residues. CDR1 and CDR2 from the germline V gene are SGHDT and YYEEEE. V lost 7 bases and J lost 2; bases outside the gene matches: 5. CDR3 DNA sequence: TGTGCCAGCTCGTGGGACAGGGGGACCTACGAGCAGTACTTC. This translates into CASSWDRGTYEQYF.

V and J are TRBV7-2 and TRBJ1-2, with D tentatively TRBD1 (6 bases). The CDR3 extends over 14 amino acids. Trimming took 2 bases from V and 7 from J, leaving 14 bases between them. Germline V gene data show CDR1 as SGHTA and CDR2 as FQGNSA. The CDR3 protein is CASSLRPGAAGYTF. Written as DNA, the CDR3 is TGTGCCAGCAGCTTACGGCCAGGGGCAGCTGGCTACACCTTC. The entire variable domain, with the rest obtained from reference TRBV7-2 and TRBJ1-2, is as follows: GAGVSQSPSNKVTEKGKDVELRCDPISGHTALYWYRQSLGQGLEFLIYFQGNSAPDKSGLPSDRFSAERTGGSVSTLTIQRTQQEDSAVYLCASSLRPGAAGYTFGSGTRLTVV.

The chain combines TRBV7-2 with TRBJ1-2, with 7 positions matching TRBD1. This CDR3 is 16 amino acids long. Per germline, CDR1 SGHTA and CDR2 FQGNSA. Trimming removed 6 bases from V and 8 bases from J; junction bases left unmatched: 18. The CDR3 DNA follows: TGTGCCAGCAGTCGCGAAGGGGGCCTACCTACCGGCGGCTACACCTTC. Its protein is CASSREGGLPTGGYTF.

This chain connects TRBV7-8 to TRBJ1-4; D is unresolved. The ends were cut back, 5 bases at V and 8 bases at J, with 18 bases in the middle. The CDR3 is 15 amino acids. Germline V gene sequence: CDR1 SGHVS, CDR2 FQNEAQ. The CDR3 protein is CASSPQATTAEKLFF. CDR3 nucleotide sequence: TGTGCCAGCAGCCCCCAGGCGACAACGGCGGAAAAACTGTTTTTT. The whole variable domain, remainder taken from reference TRBV7-8 and TRBJ1-4, is GAGVSQSPRYKVAKRGQDVALRCDPISGHVSLFWYQQALGQGPEFLTYFQNEAQLDKSGLPSDRFFAERPEGSVSTLKIQRTQQEDSAVYLCASSPQATTAEKLFFGSGTQLSVL.

This clone was counted between two and nine times. V is TRBV4-1 and J is TRBJ1-1; tentatively, D is TRBD1 (6 bases). V gave up 6 bases and J gave up 1 base, with 9 bases separating them. The CDR3 consists of 13 residues. Per the germline V gene, CDR1 is MGHRA and CDR2 is YSYEKL. CDR3 nucleotides: TGCGCCAGCAGACGGACAGAGAACACTGAAGCTTTCTTT. It codes for CASRRTENTEAFF.

The V call is TRBV28, the J call TRBJ2-5, with D maybe TRBD2 (6 bases). With 4 bases removed from V and 2 bases from J, the gap between germline ends came to 11 bases. The CDR3 runs to 14 residues. Germline loops: CDR1 MDHEN, CDR2 SYDVKM. The CDR3 sequence: CASSWRETQETQYF. In DNA form, the CDR3 reads TGTGCCAGCAGTTGGAGGGAGACTCAAGAGACCCAGTACTTC.

The J gene is TRBJ1-1, the V gene TRBV6-5, with no clear D. Trimming shortened V by 0 bases and J by 2 bases, and 4 bases separated the two germline ends. In germline, CDR1 is MNHEY, CDR2 SVGAGI. The CDR3 runs 13 residues. CDR3 sequence reads: CASSYSANTEAFF. CDR3 coding DNA: TGTGCCAGCAGTTACTCGGCCAACACTGAAGCTTTCTTT.

The chain joins TRBV7-9 to TRBJ2-2; D is perhaps TRBD2 (5 bases). The V and J ends lost 4 bases and 0 bases respectively, with 9 bases between them. CDR3 size: 15 residues. The germline V gene has CDR1 SEHNR and CDR2 FQNEAQ (reference sequence). The CDR3 spells CASSSGGANTGELFF. In nucleotides, the CDR3 is TGTGCCAGCAGCTCCGGAGGTGCGAACACCGGGGAGCTGTTTTTT.

The rearrangement links TRBV6-5 to TRBJ2-7; 7 nucleotides line up with TRBD2. The CDR3 is 14 residues long. After removal of 2 bases from V and 5 bases from J, the junction contained 6 bases not matched to a gene. From germline, CDR1 is MNHEY and CDR2 SVGAGI. CDR3 amino acids: CASSYNAGRDEQYF. In DNA, the CDR3 is TGTGCCAGCAGTTACAACGCAGGGAGGGACGAGCAGTACTTC.

This clone has just one count. The chain links TRBV5-4 to TRBJ2-3; 7 bases agree with TRBD2. The CDR3 length is 15 residues. Per the germline V gene, CDR1 is SGHNT and CDR2 is YYREEE (reference sequence). V shed 0 bases and J 4 bases; nucleotides not matched to a gene: 5. This CDR3 reads CASSLGGLAADTQYF. DNA for the CDR3: TGTGCCAGCAGCTTGGGAGGGCTAGCGGCAGATACGCAGTATTTT.

The V gene is TRBV6-1, the J gene TRBJ2-3; D is ambiguous. The V gene's germline CDR1 is MNHNS and CDR2 SASEGT. The CDR3 sequence is 12 residues long. With 6 bases removed from V and 9 bases from J, the gap between germline ends came to 13 bases. CDR3 in DNA: TGTGCCAGCAGCGTTGACCTCAGGACGCAGTATTTT. Amino acids: CASSVDLRTQYF.

The chain carries TRBV7-9 and TRBJ1-1; 9 nucleotides agree with TRBD1. This CDR3 spans 16 amino acids. V lost 4 bases and J lost 1; bases outside the gene matches: 7. Germline V gene sequence: CDR1 SEHNR, CDR2 FQNEAQ (reference sequence). The CDR3 here is CASSSLGQGSNTEAFF. As DNA, the CDR3 is TGTGCCAGCAGCTCGCTAGGACAGGGGTCGAACACTGAAGCTTTCTTT.

The chain couples TRBV6-5 to TRBJ2-3; the D gene is possibly TRBD2 (5 bases). This CDR3 has 13 amino acids. V was clipped by 2 bases and J by 4 bases, with 7 bases between them. The germline V gene has CDR1 MNHEY and CDR2 SVGAGI. CDR3 in amino acids: CASSYTGADTQYF. The CDR3 region has the DNA TGTGCCAGCAGTTACACCGGGGCAGATACGCAGTATTTT.

V gene TRBV6-5 combines with J gene TRBJ2-7, with a possible D match to TRBD1 (6 bases). V was cut by 6 bases and J by 1 base, with 10 bases left in between. The V gene's germline CDR1 is MNHEY and CDR2 SVGAGI. The CDR3 runs 13 residues. DNA of the CDR3: TGTGCCAGCAGGTCCACAGGGTCCTACGAGCAGTACTTC. Translating it yields CASRSTGSYEQYF.

This clone was observed a single time. The genes are TRBV19 and TRBJ1-2, with D possibly matching TRBD1 (5 bases). Germline loops: CDR1 LNHDA, CDR2 SQIVND (reference sequence). The CDR3 contains 15 residues. V shed 1 base and J shed 8 bases, with 17 bases lying between them. The CDR3, as DNA: TGTGCCAGTAGTATAGCGGGGACTGAACATATGGGCTACACCTTC. The encoded protein is CASSIAGTEHMGYTF.

In its sample, this clone was seen a few times. The rearrangement links TRBV5-6 to TRBJ2-6, with a tentative D call TRBD1 (6 bases). Germline-derived CDR1 and CDR2 are SGHDT and YYEEEE. With 5 bases removed from V and 2 bases from J, the gap between germline ends came to 14 bases. The CDR3 is 16 amino acids. CDR3 sequence reads: CASRLQGSPGANVLTF. CDR3 bases: TGTGCCAGCAGGCTACAGGGTTCGCCTGGGGCCAACGTCCTGACTTTC.

This chain uses TRBV7-9 with TRBJ1-5; TRBD1 matches at 11 bases. This CDR3 has 16 amino acids. J lost 6 bases, V lost 0 bases, and 4 bases had no gene match. Germline CDR1 is SEHNR and CDR2 is FQNEAQ (reference sequence). CDR3 in DNA: TGTGCCAGCAGCTTAGCGGGGACAGGGGGAACTCAGCCCCAGCATTTT. It is translated as CASSLAGTGGTQPQHF.

The chain couples TRBV2 to TRBJ2-5; 7 bases are shared with TRBD2. V dropped 2 bases and J dropped 7; count of bases not matched to a gene: 10. Germline V CDR1 and CDR2: SNHLY, FYNNEI. This CDR3 region has 15 residues. This chain's CDR3 is CASSEQGASGGTQYF. The CDR3 DNA follows: TGTGCCAGCAGTGAACAAGGGGCTAGCGGAGGGACCCAGTACTTC.

The table lists this clone with a few counts. V is TRBV7-2 and J is TRBJ2-5, with 10 bases fitting TRBD2. The germline gives CDR1 SGHTA, CDR2 FQGNSA. V lost 5 bases, J lost 7 bases, and 7 bases stayed unmatched. The CDR3 runs 14 residues. The CDR3: CASSILAGSGTQYF. Written as DNA, the CDR3 is TGTGCCAGCAGCATACTAGCGGGGTCGGGGACCCAGTACTTC.

This chain links TRBV9 with TRBJ1-2; tentative D call: TRBD1 (6 bases). This CDR3 comprises 15 residues. The germline gives CDR1 SGDLS, CDR2 YYNGEE. V was shortened by 3 bases and J by 5 bases, with 17 bases between the two germline ends. The CDR3: CASSAVGHSGYGYTF. CDR3 bases: TGTGCCAGCAGCGCCGTGGGACATTCCGGTTATGGCTACACCTTC.

As for this clone: The same CDR3 can be traced to other DNA sequences in this sample. The chain uses TRBV7-2 and TRBJ1-5; 7 nucleotides agree with TRBD1. V was clipped by 6 bases and J by 4 bases; unmatched bases: 3. Germline V gene lookup returns CDR1 SGHTA and CDR2 FQGNSA. There are 13 residues in the CDR3. CDR3 sequence reads: CASSRQGNQPQHF. The CDR3 bases are TGTGCCAGCAGTCGACAGGGTAATCAGCCCCAGCATTTT.

The chain carries TRBV29-1 and TRBJ1-1; D not resolved. The V gene's germline CDR1 is SQVTM and CDR2 ANQGSEA. The length of the CDR3 is 13 residues. V was pared by 3 bases and J by 1 base, with 9 bases between. CDR3 bases: TGCAGCGTTGAGCGGGATCCGAACACTGAAGCTTTCTTT. This gives the protein CSVERDPNTEAFF.

J is TRBJ1-6 and V is TRBV6-1; 9 positions match TRBD1. CDR3 length: 15 residues. Per the germline V gene, CDR1 is MNHNS and CDR2 is SASEGT. The V gene end was trimmed by 0 bases and the J gene end by 11 bases; junction bases not matched to a gene: 5. The chain's CDR3 is CASSEAGQGRPPLHF. CDR3 bases: TGTGCCAGCAGTGAAGCGGGACAGGGTCGTCCACCCCTCCACTTT.

The chain recombines TRBV10-3 with TRBJ2-1; D is perhaps TRBD2 (6 bases). The V end was cut by 9 bases, the J end by 5 bases, with 20 bases between. The CDR3 has 15 residues. Germline loops: CDR1 ENHRY, CDR2 SYGVKD. CDR3: CAMHPRPGGHNEQFF. The CDR3 DNA follows: TGTGCCATGCACCCCCGCCCCGGAGGGCACAATGAGCAGTTCTTC.